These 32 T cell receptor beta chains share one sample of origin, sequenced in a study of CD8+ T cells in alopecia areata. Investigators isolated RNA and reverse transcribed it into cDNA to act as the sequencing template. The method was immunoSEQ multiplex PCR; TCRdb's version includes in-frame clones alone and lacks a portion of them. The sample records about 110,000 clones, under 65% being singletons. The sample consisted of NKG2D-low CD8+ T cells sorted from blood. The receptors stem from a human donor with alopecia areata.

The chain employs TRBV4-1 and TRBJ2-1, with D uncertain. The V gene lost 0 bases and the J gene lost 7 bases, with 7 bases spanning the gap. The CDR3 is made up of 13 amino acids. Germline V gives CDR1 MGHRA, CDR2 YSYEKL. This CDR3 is CASSQEGGNEQFF. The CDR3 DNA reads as TGCGCCAGCAGCCAAGAAGGTGGGAATGAGCAGTTCTTC.

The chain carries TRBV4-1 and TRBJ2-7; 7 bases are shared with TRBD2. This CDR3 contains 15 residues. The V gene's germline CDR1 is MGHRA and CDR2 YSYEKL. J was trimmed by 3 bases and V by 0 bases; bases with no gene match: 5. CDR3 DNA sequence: TGCGCCAGCAGCCAAGACTCGCGGGAGATCTACGAGCAGTACTTC. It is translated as CASSQDSREIYEQYF.

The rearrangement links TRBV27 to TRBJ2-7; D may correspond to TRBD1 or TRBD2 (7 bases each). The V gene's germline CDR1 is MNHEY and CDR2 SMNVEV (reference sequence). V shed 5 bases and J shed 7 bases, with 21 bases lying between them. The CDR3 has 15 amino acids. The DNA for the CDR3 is TGTGCCAGCAGTGCCCGACAGGGACTGCGGGGGGAGCAGTACTTC. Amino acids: CASSARQGLRGEQYF.

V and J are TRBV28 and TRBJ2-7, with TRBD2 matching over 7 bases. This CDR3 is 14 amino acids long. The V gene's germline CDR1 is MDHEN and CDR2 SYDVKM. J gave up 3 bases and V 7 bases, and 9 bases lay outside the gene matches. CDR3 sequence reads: CASMRAGSVYEQYF. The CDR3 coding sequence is TGTGCCAGCATGAGAGCGGGAAGTGTCTACGAGCAGTACTTC. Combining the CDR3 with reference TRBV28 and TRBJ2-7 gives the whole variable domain DVKVTQSSRYLVKRTGEKVFLECVQDMDHENMFWYRQDPGLGLRLIYFSYDVKMKEKGDIPEGYSVSREKKERFSLILESASTNQTSMYLCASMRAGSVYEQYFGPGTRLTVT.

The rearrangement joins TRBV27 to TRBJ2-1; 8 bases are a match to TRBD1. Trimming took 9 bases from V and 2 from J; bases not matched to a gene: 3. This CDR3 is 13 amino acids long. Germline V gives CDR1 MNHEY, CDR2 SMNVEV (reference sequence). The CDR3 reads CARQGVTYNEQFF. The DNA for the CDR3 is TGTGCCAGACAGGGGGTCACCTACAATGAGCAGTTCTTC.

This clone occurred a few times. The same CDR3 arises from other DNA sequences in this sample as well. CDR3 sequence: CSVDLGRYEQYF. In DNA form, the CDR3 reads TGCAGCGTTGATCTGGGGAGGTACGAGCAGTACTTC. The rearrangement uses TRBV29-1 and TRBJ2-7; D possibly corresponds to TRBD2 (6 bases). Between the trimmed V and J ends, which lost 3 bases and 4 bases, there was a span of 10 bases. Germline V gene data show CDR1 as SQVTM and CDR2 as ANQGSEA. This CDR3 has 12 amino acids.

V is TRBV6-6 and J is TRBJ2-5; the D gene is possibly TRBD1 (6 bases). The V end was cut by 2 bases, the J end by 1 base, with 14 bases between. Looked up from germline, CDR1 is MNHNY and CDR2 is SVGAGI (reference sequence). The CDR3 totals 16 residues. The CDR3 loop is CASSYGQTGPQETQYF. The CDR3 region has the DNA TGTGCCAGCAGTTACGGACAAACAGGGCCCCAAGAGACCCAGTACTTC.

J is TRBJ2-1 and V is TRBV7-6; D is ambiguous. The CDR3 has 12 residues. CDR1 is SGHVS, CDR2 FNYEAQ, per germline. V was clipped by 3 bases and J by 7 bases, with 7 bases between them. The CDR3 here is CASSLPGNEQFF. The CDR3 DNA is TGTGCCAGCAGCTTGCCCGGGAATGAGCAGTTCTTC.

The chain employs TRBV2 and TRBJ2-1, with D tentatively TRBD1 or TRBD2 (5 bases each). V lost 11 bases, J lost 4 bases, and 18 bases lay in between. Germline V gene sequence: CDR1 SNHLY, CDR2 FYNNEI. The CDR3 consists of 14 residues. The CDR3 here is CASRESGVYNEQFF. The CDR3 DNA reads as TGTGCCTCCAGGGAAAGCGGAGTTTACAATGAGCAGTTCTTC.

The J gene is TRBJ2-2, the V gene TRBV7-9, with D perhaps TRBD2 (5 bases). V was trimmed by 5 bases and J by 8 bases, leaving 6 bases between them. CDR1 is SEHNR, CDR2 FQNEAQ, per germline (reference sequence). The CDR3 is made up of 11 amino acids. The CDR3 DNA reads TGTGCCAGCAGCCCGGGAGGGGAGCTGTTTTTT. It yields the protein CASSPGGELFF.

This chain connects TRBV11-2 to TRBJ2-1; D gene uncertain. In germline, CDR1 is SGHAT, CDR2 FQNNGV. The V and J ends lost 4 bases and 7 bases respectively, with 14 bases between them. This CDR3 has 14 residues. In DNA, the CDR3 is TGTGCCAGCAGCTCACTCATCGGTGGTAATGAGCAGTTCTTC. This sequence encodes CASSSLIGGNEQFF.

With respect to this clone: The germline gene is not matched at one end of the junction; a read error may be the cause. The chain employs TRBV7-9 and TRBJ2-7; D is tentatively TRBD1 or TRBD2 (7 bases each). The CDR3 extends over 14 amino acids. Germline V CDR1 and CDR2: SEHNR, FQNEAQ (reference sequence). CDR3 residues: CASSLQGGGIERYF. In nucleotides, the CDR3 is TGTGCCAGCAGCCTTCAGGGGGGGGGAATCGAGCGGTACTTC.

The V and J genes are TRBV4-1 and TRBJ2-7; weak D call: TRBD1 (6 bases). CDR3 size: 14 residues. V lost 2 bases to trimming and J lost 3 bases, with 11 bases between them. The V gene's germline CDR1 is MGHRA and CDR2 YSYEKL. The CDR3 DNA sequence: TGCGCCAGCAGCCAAACGGACAGCTACTACGAGCAGTACTTC. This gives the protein CASSQTDSYYEQYF.

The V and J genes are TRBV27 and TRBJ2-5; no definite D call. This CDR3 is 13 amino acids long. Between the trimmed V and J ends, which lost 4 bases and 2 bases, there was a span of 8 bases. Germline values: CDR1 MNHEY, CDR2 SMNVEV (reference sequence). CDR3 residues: CASSSLLQETQYF. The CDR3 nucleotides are TGTGCCAGCAGTTCACTCCTGCAAGAGACCCAGTACTTC.

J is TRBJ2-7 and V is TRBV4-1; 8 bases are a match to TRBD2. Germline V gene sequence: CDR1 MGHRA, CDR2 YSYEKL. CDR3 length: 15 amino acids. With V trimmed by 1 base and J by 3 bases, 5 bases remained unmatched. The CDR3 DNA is TGCGCCAGCAGCCAAGGATCTAGCGGGCACTACGAGCAGTACTTC. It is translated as CASSQGSSGHYEQYF.

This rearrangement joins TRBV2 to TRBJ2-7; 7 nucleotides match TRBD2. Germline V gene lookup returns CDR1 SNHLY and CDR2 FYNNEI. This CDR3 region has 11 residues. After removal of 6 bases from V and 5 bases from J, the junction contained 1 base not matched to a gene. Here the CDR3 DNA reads TGTGCCAGCAGGGGAGGGGACGAGCAGTACTTC. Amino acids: CASRGGDEQYF. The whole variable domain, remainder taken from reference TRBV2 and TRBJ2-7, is EPEVTQTPSHQVTQMGQEVILRCVPISNHLYFYWYRQILGQKVEFLVSFYNNEISEKSEIFDDQFSVERPDGSNFTLKIRSTKLEDSAMYFCASRGGDEQYFGPGTRLTVT.

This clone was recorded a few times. The CDR3: CSAPGADKETQYF. The CDR3 nucleotides read TGCAGCGCGCCCGGTGCGGACAAAGAGACCCAGTACTTC. The V and J genes are TRBV29-1 and TRBJ2-5; the D gene is possibly TRBD1 (5 bases). Per germline, CDR1 SQVTM and CDR2 ANQGSEA. V shed 7 bases and J shed 3 bases, with 15 bases lying between them. This CDR3 has 13 residues.

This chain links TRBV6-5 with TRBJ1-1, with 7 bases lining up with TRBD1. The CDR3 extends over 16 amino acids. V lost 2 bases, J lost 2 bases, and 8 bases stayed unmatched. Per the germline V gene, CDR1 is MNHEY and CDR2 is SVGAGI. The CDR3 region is CASSYTSDRTNTEAFF. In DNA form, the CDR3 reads TGTGCCAGCAGTTACACATCGGACAGGACTAACACTGAAGCTTTCTTT.

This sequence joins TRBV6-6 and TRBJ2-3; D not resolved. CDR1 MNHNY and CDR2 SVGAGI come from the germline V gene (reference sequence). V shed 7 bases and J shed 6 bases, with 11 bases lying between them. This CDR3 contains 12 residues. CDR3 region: CASNAAFDTQYF. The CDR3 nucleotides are TGTGCCAGCAACGCGGCTTTCGATACGCAGTATTTT.

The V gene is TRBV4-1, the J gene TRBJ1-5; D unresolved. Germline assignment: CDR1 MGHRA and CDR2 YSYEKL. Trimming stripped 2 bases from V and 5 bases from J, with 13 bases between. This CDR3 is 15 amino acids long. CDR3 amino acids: CASSQILRSDQPQHF. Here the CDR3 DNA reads TGCGCCAGCAGCCAAATCCTCAGGTCCGATCAGCCCCAGCATTTT.

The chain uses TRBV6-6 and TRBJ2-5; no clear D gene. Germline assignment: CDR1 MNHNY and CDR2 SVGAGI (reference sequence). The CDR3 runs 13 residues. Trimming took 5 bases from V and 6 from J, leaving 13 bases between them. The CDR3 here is CASSDSRYKTQYF. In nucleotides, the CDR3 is TGTGCCAGCAGTGATTCCAGATACAAGACCCAGTACTTC.

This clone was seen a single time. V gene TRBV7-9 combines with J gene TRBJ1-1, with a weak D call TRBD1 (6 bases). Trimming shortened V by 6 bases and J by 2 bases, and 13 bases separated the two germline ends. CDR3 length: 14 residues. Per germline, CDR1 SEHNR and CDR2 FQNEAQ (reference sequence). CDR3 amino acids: CASSRDRYNTEAFF. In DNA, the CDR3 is TGTGCCAGCAGTCGCGACAGGTATAACACTGAAGCTTTCTTT.

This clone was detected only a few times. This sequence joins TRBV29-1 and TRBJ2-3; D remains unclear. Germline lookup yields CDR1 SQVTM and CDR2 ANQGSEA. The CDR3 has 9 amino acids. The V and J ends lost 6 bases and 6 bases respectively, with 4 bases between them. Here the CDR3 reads CSVADTQYF. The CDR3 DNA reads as TGCAGCGTGGCCGATACGCAGTATTTT.

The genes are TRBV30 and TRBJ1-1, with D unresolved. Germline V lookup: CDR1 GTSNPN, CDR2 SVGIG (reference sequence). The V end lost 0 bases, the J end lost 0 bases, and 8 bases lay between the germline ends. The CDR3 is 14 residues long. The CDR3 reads CAWSVLSVNTEAFF. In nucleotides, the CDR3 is TGTGCCTGGAGTGTACTTTCGGTGAACACTGAAGCTTTCTTT.

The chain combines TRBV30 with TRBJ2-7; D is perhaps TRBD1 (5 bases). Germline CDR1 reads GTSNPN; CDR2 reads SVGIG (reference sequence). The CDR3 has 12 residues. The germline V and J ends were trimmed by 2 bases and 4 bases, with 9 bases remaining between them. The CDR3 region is CAWSPGQYEQYF. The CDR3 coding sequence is TGTGCCTGGAGTCCAGGGCAGTACGAGCAGTACTTC.

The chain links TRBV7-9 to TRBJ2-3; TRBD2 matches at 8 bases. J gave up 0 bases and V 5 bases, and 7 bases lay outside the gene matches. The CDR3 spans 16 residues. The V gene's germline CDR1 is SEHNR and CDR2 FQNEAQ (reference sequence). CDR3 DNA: TGTGCCAGCAGCACCCGGGTAGCGGGAAGCACAGATACGCAGTATTTT. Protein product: CASSTRVAGSTDTQYF.

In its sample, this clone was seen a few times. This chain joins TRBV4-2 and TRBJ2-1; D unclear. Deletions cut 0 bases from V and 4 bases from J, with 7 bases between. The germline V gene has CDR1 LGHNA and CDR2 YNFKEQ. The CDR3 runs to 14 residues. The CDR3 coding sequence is TGTGCCAGCAGCCAAGAGGGCCAGTACAATGAGCAGTTCTTC. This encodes CASSQEGQYNEQFF.

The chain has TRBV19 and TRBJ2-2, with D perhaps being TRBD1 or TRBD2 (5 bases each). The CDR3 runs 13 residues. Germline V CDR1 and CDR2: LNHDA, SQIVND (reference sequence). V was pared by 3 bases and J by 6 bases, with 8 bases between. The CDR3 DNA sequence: TGTGCCAGTAGTATCTTGGGACCCGGGGAGCTGTTTTTT. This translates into CASSILGPGELFF.

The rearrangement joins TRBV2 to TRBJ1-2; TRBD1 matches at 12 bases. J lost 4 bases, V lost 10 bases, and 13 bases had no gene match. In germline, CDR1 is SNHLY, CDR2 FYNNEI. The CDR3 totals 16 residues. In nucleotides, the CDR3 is TGTGCCACCCGCGGGGGGACAGGGGGCCCCAGCTATGGCTACACCTTC. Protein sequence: CATRGGTGGPSYGYTF.

CDR3 region: CASSLSGTNEKLFF. Here the CDR3 DNA reads TGTGCCAGCAGTTTATCCGGAACTAATGAAAAACTGTTTTTT. This chain uses TRBV27 with TRBJ1-4; D unclear. The V and J ends lost 0 bases and 1 base respectively, with 3 bases between them. Germline-derived CDR1 and CDR2 are MNHEY and SMNVEV (reference sequence). The CDR3 length is 14 residues.

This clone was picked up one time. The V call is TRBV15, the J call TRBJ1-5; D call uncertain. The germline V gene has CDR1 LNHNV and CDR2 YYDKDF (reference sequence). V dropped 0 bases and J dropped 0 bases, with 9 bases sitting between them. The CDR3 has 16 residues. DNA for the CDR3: TGTGCCACCAGCAGAGACCGGGCTAATAGCAATCAGCCCCAGCATTTT. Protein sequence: CATSRDRANSNQPQHF.

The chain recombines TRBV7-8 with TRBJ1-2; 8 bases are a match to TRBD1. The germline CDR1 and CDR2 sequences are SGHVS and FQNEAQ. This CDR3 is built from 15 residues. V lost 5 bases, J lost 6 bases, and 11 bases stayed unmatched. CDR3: CASSELAGGADGYTF. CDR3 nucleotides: TGTGCCAGCAGCGAGCTGGCAGGGGGCGCGGATGGCTACACCTTC.